Detailed here is one TCR beta chain. The antigen remains undetermined. The data originate from a study of CD8 T cells in Susac syndrome. High-throughput TCR beta sequencing covered peripheral CD8+ and CD4+ T cells. Multiple sclerosis controls were treatment-naive patients with stable or active relapsing-remitting disease. It was with random hexamers that about 0.45 to 1 ug RNA was reverse transcribed. Amplification of TCR beta CDR3 used immunoSEQ multiplex PCR across 54 Vbeta and 13 Jbeta. TCRdb passed the immunoSEQ multiplex PCR reads through MiXCR, listing each CDR3 protein once. The sample yields 200,000 or so distinct CDR3 sequences, about 95% seen once. Whole-study findings and limits: The study conceded that its TCR sequencing and HLA analysis involved relatively few individuals.

V was cut by 2 bases and J by 4 bases, with 15 bases left in between. Germline CDR1 GTSNPN, CDR2 SVGIG (reference sequence). The CDR3 has 16 residues. The sequence was obtained from a human donor with multiple sclerosis. The source material was CD4+ T cells from PBMCs. This sequence joins TRBV30 and TRBJ2-6; D gene ambiguous. CDR3 nucleotide sequence: TGTGCCTGGAGTCCCGCCCTAATGAGGGGGGCCAACGTCCTGACTTTC. Its protein is CAWSPALMRGANVLTF.